This entry describes one TCR beta chain. This entry comes from a study of blood T cells in healthy people across ages. V dropped 6 bases and J dropped 2 bases, with 13 bases sitting between them. From germline, CDR1 is LGHNT and CDR2 FRNRAP. This CDR3 has 14 residues. A second PCR, run for 7 to 11 cycles, used a sample-barcoded 5' primer plus a J-beta primer mix. In TCRdb, the 5' RACE reads were re-called with MiXCR into one record per CDR3 protein. The sample includes about 1.1 million distinct CDR3 sequences, more than 30% of them seen just once. The chain carries TRBV12-5 and TRBJ2-5; unclear D gene. Sequencing input: blood. The receptor was isolated from a man aged 18 to 30 in good health. The CDR3 here is CASGAPGRQETQYF. DNA of the CDR3: TGTGCTAGTGGGGCCCCAGGAAGGCAAGAGACCCAGTACTTC.